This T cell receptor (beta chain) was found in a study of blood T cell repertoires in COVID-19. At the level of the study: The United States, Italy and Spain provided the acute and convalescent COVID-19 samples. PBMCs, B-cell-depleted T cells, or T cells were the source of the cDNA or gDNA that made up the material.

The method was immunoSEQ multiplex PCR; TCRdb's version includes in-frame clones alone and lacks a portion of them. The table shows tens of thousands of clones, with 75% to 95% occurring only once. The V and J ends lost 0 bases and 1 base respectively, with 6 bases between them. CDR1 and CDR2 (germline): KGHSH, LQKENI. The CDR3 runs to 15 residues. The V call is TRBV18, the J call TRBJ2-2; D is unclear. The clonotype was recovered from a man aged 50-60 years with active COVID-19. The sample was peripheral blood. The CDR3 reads CASSPPNRNTGELFF. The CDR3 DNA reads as TGTGCCAGCTCACCACCCAATAGGAACACCGGGGAGCTGTTTTTT.